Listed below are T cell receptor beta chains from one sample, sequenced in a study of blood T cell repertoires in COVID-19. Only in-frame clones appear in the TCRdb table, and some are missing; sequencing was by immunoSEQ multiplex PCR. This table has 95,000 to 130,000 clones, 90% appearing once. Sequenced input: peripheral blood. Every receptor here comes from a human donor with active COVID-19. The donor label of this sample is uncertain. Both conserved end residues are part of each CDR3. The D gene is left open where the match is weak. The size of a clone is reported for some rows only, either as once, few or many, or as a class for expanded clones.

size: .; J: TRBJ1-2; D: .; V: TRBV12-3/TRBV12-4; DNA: TGTGCCAGCAGTTTTGAGGGAGGAGCTGGCTACACCTTC; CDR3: CASSFEGGAGYTF
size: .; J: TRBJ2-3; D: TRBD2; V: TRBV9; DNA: TGTGCCAGCAGCGTAGGTTCTAGCGGGGGGTCCGATACGCAGTATTTT; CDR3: CASSVGSSGGSDTQYF
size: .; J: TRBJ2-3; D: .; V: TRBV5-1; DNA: TGCGCCAGCAGCTTGGCTCGGGGTCTCACAGATACGCAGTATTTT; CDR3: CASSLARGLTDTQYF
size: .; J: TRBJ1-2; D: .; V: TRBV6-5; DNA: TGTGCCAGCAAACATAGCGGAACGGGGACCTATGGCTACACCTTC; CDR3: CASKHSGTGTYGYTF
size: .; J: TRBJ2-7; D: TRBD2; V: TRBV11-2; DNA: TGTGCCAGCAGCAGTCTAGCGGGGGGGCCCCCCGAGCAGTACTTC; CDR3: CASSSLAGGPPEQYF
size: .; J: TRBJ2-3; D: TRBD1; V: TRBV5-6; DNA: TGTGCCAGCAGCCGTCCTGGACAGGGATACACAGATACGCAGTATTTT; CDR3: CASSRPGQGYTDTQYF
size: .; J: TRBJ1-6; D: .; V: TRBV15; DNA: TGTGCCACCAGCAGAGTAGACGGGGTCTCGCCCCTCCACTTT; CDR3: CATSRVDGVSPLHF
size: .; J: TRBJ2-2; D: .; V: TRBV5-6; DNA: TGTGCCAGCAGCCTACCTTTGGGGGGCACCGGGGAGCTGTTTTTT; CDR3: CASSLPLGGTGELFF
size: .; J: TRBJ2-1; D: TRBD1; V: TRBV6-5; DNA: TGTGCCAGCAGGCAAACAGGGGGCCCCTACAATGAGCAGTTCTTC; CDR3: CASRQTGGPYNEQFF
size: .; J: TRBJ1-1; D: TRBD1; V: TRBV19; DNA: TGTGCCAGTAGTATTCAGGGGGCGGGGACTGAAGCTTTCTTT; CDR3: CASSIQGAGTEAFF
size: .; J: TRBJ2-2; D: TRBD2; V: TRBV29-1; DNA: TGCAGCGTTCATAGGTGGCGGGGGGCGGTCACCGGGGAGCTGTTTTTT; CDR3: CSVHRWRGAVTGELFF
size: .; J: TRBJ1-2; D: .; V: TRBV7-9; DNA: TGTGCCAGCAGCCCTGGGACTTATGGCTACACCTTC; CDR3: CASSPGTYGYTF
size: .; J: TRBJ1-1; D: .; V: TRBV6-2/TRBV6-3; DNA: TGTGCCAGCAGACCTTCGTTCGGGGAACGGAACACTGAAGCTTTCTTT; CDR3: CASRPSFGERNTEAFF
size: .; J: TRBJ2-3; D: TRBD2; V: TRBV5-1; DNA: TGCGCCTCGGGACTAGCGGGGGGCACAGATACGCAGTATTTT; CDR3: CASGLAGGTDTQYF
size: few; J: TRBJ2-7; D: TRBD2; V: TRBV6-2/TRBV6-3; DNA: TGTGCCAGCAGTTACGTGCCGCAGGGAGGGTACGAGCAGTACTTC; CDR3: CASSYVPQGGYEQYF
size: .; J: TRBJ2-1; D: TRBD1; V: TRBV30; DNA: TGTGCCTGGATCAGGGGGCCCTCCTACAATGAGCAGTTCTTC; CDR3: CAWIRGPSYNEQFF
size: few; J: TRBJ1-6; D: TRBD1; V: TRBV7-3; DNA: TGTGCCAGCAGCCTCTCGGGACAGGGAACAAATTCACCCCTCCACTTT; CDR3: CASSLSGQGTNSPLHF
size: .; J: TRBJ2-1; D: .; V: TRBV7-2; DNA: TGTGCCAGCAGCTTCGACAGCCGAGGTGAGCAGTTCTTC; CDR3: CASSFDSRGEQFF
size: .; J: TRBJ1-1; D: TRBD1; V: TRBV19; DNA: TGTGCCAGTACCGGGACAGGGGGCACTGAAGCTTTCTTT; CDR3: CASTGTGGTEAFF
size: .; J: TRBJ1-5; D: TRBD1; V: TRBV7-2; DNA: TGTGCCAGCAGCCGGGACAGGGATCCCCGACAGCCCCAGCATTTT; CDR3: CASSRDRDPRQPQHF
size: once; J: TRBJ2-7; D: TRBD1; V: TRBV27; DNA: TGTGCCAGCAGCTGGACCACAGGGGAGCCCTACGAGCAGTACTTC; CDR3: CASSWTTGEPYEQYF
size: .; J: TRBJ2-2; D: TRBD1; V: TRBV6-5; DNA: TGTGCCAGCAGTTTAGACAGGGGCGGGCGTACCGGGGAGCTGTTTTTT; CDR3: CASSLDRGGRTGELFF
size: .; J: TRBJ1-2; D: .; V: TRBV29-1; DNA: TGCAGCGTTGAAGATCCGTCGGGGGAGTTGTATGGCTACACCTTC; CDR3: CSVEDPSGELYGYTF
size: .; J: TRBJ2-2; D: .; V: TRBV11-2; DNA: TGTGCCAGCAGCTTAGTGTACTCTTTACAGGGAGGGTATCCCGGGGAGCTGTTTTTT; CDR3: CASSLVYSLQGGYPGELFF
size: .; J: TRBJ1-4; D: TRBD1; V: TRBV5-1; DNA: TGCGCCAGCAGCTACGGGACAGGTAGTGAAAAACTGTTTTTT; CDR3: CASSYGTGSEKLFF
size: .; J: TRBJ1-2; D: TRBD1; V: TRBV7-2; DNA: TGTGCCAGCAGCTTCCGGGACAGGGCAAACTATGGCTACACCTTC; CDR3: CASSFRDRANYGYTF
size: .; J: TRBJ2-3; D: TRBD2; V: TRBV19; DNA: TGTGCCAGTAGTCGACTAGCGGGGGACACAGATACGCAGTATTTT; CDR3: CASSRLAGDTDTQYF
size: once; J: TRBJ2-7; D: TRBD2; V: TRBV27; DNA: TGTGCCAGCAGTTTAAACGGGGGGTCTCCTAACGAGCAGTACTTC; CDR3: CASSLNGGSPNEQYF
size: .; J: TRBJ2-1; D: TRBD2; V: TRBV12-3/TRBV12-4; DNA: TGTGCCAGCAGTTTAGGGACTAGTGGTCAAATCTTC; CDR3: CASSLGTSGQIF
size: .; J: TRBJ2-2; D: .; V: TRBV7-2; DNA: TGTGCCAGCAGCTTAGAGGCGGGCAGACTCCCATCCGGGGAGCTGTTTTTT; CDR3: CASSLEAGRLPSGELFF
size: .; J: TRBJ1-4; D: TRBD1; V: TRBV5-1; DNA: TGCGCCAGCAGCATCGGGACAGCAACTAATGAAAAACTGTTTTTT; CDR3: CASSIGTATNEKLFF
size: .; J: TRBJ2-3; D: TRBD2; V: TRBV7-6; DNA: TGTGCCAGCAGCTCCGGGGGGGAGCGGGGGGCAAACACAGATACGCAGTATTTT; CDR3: CASSSGGERGANTDTQYF
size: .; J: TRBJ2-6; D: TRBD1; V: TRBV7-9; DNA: TGTGCCAGCACCCACAGGGGACCCGGGGCCAACGTCCTGACTTTC; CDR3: CASTHRGPGANVLTF
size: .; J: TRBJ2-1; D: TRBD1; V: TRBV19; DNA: TGTGCCAGTAGTATAAGCGGACAGGGGGCGTACAATGAGCAGTTCTTC; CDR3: CASSISGQGAYNEQFF
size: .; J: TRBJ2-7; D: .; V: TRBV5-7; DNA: TGTGCCAGCAGCGATTTAGCCCCCTACGAGCAGTACTTC; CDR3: CASSDLAPYEQYF
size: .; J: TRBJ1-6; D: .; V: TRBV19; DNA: TGTGCCAGTAGTATCGTGAGAAGCTCCTATAATTCACCCCTCCACTTT; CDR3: CASSIVRSSYNSPLHF
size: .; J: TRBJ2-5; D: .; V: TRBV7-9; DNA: TGTGCCAGCAGCTTGGACAGCGAAGAGACCCAGTACTTC; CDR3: CASSLDSEETQYF
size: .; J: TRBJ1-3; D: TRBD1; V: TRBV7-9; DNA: TGTGCCAGCAGCTTTCCGGGACAGGGAAACACCATATATTTT; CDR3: CASSFPGQGNTIYF
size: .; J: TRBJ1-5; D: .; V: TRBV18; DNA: TGTGCCAGCTCAACTGGCAATCAGCCCCAGCATTTT; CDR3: CASSTGNQPQHF
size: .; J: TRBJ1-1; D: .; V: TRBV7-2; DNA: TGTGCCAGCCACGGGCCGGCAGGGTTTACTGAAGCTTTCTTT; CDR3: CASHGPAGFTEAFF
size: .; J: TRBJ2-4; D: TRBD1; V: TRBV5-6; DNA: TGTGCCAGCAGCTGGGGGACAGTGAAAAACATTCAGTACTTC; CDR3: CASSWGTVKNIQYF
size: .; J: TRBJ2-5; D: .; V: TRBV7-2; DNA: TGTGCCAGCAGCTTAGGGGCGGAGACCCAGTACTTC; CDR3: CASSLGAETQYF
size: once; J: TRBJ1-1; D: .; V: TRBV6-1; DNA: TGTGCCAGCAGTGACAGGTCAGGGCGGGGGACTGAAGCTTTCTTT; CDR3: CASSDRSGRGTEAFF
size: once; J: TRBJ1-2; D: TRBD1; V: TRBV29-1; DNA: TGCAGCGTTGTGAGGGGGCTGGGTGGCTACACCTTC; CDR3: CSVVRGLGGYTF
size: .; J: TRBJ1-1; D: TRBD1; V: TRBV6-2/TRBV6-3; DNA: TGTGCCAGCAGTAACGACAGGGGTAGAGCTTTCTTT; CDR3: CASSNDRGRAFF
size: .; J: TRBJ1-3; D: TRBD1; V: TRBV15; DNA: TGTGCCACCAGCAGAGGGGACAGGGGAAACACCATATATTTT; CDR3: CATSRGDRGNTIYF